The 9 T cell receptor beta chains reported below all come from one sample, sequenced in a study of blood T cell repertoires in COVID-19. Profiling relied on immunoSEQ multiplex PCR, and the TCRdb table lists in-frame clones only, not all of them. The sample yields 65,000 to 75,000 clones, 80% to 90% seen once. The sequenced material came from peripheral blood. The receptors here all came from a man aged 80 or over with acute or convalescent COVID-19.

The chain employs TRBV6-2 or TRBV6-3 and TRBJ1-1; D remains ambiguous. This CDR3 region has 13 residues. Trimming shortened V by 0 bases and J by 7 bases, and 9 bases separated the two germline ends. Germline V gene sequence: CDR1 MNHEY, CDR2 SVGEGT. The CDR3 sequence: CASSYSRIGEAFF. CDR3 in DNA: TGTGCCAGCAGTTACTCGAGAATCGGTGAAGCTTTCTTT.

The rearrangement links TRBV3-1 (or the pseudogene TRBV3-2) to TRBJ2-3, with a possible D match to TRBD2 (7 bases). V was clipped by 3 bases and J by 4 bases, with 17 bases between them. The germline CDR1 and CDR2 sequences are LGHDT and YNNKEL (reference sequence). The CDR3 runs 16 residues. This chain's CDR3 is CASSHRRGALADTQYF. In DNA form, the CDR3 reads TGTGCCAGCAGCCACCGCCGGGGGGCCCTGGCAGATACGCAGTATTTT.

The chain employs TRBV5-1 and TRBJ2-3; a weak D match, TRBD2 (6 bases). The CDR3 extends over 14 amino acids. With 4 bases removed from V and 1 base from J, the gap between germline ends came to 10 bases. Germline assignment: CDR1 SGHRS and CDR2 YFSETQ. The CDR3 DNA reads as TGCGCCAGCAGCGGGGGGAGAGGCACAGATACGCAGTATTTT. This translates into CASSGGRGTDTQYF.

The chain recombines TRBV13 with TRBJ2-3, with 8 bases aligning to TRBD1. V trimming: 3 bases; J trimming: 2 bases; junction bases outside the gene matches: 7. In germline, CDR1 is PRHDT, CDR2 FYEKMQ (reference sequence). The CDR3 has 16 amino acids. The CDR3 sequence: CASSFRAGGLTDTQYF. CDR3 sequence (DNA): TGTGCCAGCAGCTTCAGGGCAGGGGGCCTCACAGATACGCAGTATTTT.

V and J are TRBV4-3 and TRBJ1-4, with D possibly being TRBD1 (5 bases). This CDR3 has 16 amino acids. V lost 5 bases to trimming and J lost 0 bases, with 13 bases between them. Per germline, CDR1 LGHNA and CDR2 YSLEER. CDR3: CASSGGASTTNEKLFF. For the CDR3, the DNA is TGCGCCAGCAGCGGTGGGGCATCTACAACTAATGAAAAACTGTTTTTT.

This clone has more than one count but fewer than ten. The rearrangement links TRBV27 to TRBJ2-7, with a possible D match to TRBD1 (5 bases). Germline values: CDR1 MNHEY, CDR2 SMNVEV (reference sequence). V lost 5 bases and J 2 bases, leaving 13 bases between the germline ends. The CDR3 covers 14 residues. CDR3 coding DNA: TGTGCCAGCAGTAGACAGCAGGCCACCTACGAGCAGTACTTC. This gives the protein CASSRQQATYEQYF.

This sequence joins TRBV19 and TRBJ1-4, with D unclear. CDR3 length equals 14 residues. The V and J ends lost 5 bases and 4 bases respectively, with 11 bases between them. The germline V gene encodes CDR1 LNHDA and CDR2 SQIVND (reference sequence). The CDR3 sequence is CASSPWQINEKLFF. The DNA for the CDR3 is TGTGCCAGTAGTCCATGGCAGATTAATGAAAAACTGTTTTTT.

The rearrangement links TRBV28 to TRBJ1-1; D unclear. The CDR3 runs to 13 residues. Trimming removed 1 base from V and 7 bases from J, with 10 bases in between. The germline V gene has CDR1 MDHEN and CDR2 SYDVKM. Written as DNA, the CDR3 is TGTGCCAGCAGTTTATTGGGCAGGCATGAAGCTTTCTTT. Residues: CASSLLGRHEAFF.

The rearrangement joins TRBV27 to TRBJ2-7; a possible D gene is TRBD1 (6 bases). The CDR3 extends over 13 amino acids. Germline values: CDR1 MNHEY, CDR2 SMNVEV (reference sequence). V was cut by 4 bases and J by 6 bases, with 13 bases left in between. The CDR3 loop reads CASSSAGVGEQYF. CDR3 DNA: TGTGCCAGCAGTTCTGCAGGGGTAGGCGAGCAGTACTTC.